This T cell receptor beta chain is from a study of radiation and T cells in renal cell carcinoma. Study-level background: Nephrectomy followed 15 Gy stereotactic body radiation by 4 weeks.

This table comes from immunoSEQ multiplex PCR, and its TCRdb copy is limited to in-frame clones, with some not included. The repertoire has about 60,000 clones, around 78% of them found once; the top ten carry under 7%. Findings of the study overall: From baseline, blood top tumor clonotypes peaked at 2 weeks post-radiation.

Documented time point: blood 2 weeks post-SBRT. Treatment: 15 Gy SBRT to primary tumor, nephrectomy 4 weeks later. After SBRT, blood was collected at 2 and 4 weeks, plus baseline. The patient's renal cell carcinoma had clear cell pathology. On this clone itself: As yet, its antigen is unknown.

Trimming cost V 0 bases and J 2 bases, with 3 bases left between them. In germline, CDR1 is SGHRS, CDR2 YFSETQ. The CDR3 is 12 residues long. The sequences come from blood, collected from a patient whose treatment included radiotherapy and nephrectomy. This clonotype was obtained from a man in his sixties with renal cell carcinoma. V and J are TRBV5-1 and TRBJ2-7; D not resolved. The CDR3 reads CASSLEAYEQYF. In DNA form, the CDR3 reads TGCGCCAGCAGCTTGGAGGCCTACGAGCAGTACTTC.